This is a list of T cell receptor beta chains from one sample in a study of T-cell reconstitution after alpha-beta-depleted transplantation in children. In TCRdb, the PCR reads were re-called with MiXCR into one record per CDR3 protein. Of some 490,000 distinct CDR3 sequences detected, around 12% appear once; the ten largest clones hold around 6.1%. The sequencing here drew on PBMCs from the stem cell graft donor, taken from the stem cell graft. These receptors were collected from a human donor who donated a stem cell graft to a child with combined immunodeficiency. The CDR3 runs from the conserved cysteine through the conserved F or W. The order of the fields is V gene, clone size, J gene, D gene, CDR3 protein, CDR3 DNA. A D gene is named only where the DNA matches it firmly. Rows may omit the clone size; those that give it use once, few, many or a size class.

V: TRBV19
size: many
J: TRBJ2-1
D: -
CDR3: CASSIQGLGEQFF
DNA: TGTGCCAGTAGTATTCAGGGATTGGGTGAGCAGTTCTTC

V: TRBV29-1
size: -
J: TRBJ1-1
D: -
CDR3: CSVVGQMNTEAFF
DNA: TGCAGCGTTGTAGGACAGATGAACACTGAAGCTTTCTTT

V: TRBV4-3
size: -
J: TRBJ2-7
D: TRBD2
CDR3: CASGYSGVDEQYF
DNA: TGCGCCAGCGGGTATAGCGGGGTAGACGAGCAGTACTTC

V: TRBV7-9
size: -
J: TRBJ2-5
D: -
CDR3: CASSLNPQETQYF
DNA: TGTGCCAGCAGCTTAAACCCCCAAGAGACCCAGTACTTC

V: TRBV29-1
size: -
J: TRBJ2-7
D: -
CDR3: CSVAVSFYEQYF
DNA: TGCAGCGTTGCGGTCAGTTTCTACGAGCAGTACTTC

V: TRBV12-3/TRBV12-4
size: -
J: TRBJ2-1
D: TRBD2
CDR3: CASSLPSGLAGLSYNEQFF
DNA: TGTGCCAGCAGCCTCCCGTCGGGACTAGCGGGACTCTCCTACAATGAGCAGTTCTTC

V: TRBV7-2
size: few
J: TRBJ2-1
D: TRBD1
CDR3: CASSPRGQGAYNEQFF
DNA: TGTGCCAGCAGCCCTAGGGGACAGGGGGCCTACAATGAGCAGTTCTTC

V: TRBV29-1
size: many
J: TRBJ1-1
D: -
CDR3: CSVEPTATTEAFF
DNA: TGCAGCGTCGAACCCACAGCGACCACTGAAGCTTTCTTT

V: TRBV4-3
size: -
J: TRBJ2-2
D: -
CDR3: CASSQDGQGRVAGELFF
DNA: TGCGCCAGCAGCCAAGATGGGCAGGGTCGGGTCGCCGGGGAGCTGTTTTTT

V: TRBV20-1
size: -
J: TRBJ2-1
D: -
CDR3: CSASAGHQVYEQFF
DNA: TGCAGTGCTAGCGCCGGACATCAAGTATATGAGCAGTTCTTC

V: TRBV24-1
size: many
J: TRBJ2-5
D: -
CDR3: CATSGAGETQYF
DNA: TGTGCCACCAGTGGTGCGGGAGAGACCCAGTACTTC

V: TRBV9
size: -
J: TRBJ2-5
D: -
CDR3: CASSIPGETQYF
DNA: TGTGCCAGCAGTATTCCAGGGGAGACCCAGTACTTC

V: TRBV6-5
size: few
J: TRBJ2-1
D: TRBD2
CDR3: CASSYASSGDPFLYNEQFF
DNA: TGTGCCAGCAGTTACGCCTCTAGCGGGGACCCATTCTTGTACAATGAGCAGTTCTTC

V: TRBV6-5
size: many
J: TRBJ2-1
D: TRBD1
CDR3: CASSSSDRVYNEQFF
DNA: TGTGCCAGCAGTTCTTCAGACAGGGTATACAATGAGCAGTTCTTC

V: TRBV27
size: -
J: TRBJ2-7
D: TRBD1
CDR3: CASTAGGTYEQYF
DNA: TGTGCCAGCACGGCAGGGGGAACCTACGAGCAGTACTTC

V: TRBV7-2
size: -
J: TRBJ2-1
D: TRBD1
CDR3: CASSSRTGAYNEQFF
DNA: TGTGCCAGCAGCTCTAGGACAGGGGCCTACAATGAGCAGTTCTTC

V: TRBV27
size: -
J: TRBJ2-7
D: -
CDR3: CASSSGGHRGYEQYF
DNA: TGTGCCAGCAGTTCCGGGGGACACAGGGGCTACGAGCAGTACTTC

V: TRBV27
size: few
J: TRBJ2-1
D: -
CDR3: CASSSIPGSEQFF
DNA: TGTGCCAGCAGTTCCATTCCAGGGTCTGAGCAGTTCTTC

V: TRBV6-2/TRBV6-3
size: -
J: TRBJ2-7
D: TRBD1
CDR3: CASSYSDRVPYEQYF
DNA: TGTGCCAGCAGTTACTCGGACAGGGTCCCCTACGAGCAGTACTTC

V: TRBV29-1
size: few
J: TRBJ2-1
D: -
CDR3: CSVPQPLTTPKAQFF
DNA: TGCAGCGTACCGCAACCGCTGACCACACCAAAGGCGCAGTTCTTC

V: TRBV18
size: -
J: TRBJ2-5
D: -
CDR3: CASSLGQPRYF
DNA: TGTGCCAGCTCCCTCGGACAGCCGCGATACTTC

V: TRBV12-3/TRBV12-4
size: few
J: TRBJ2-2
D: TRBD2
CDR3: CASSFRTSGKNTGELFF
DNA: TGTGCCAGCAGTTTTAGGACTAGCGGGAAGAACACCGGGGAGCTGTTTTTT

V: TRBV20-1
size: many
J: TRBJ1-1
D: -
CDR3: CSANSRPNTEAFF
DNA: TGCAGTGCTAACAGTCGGCCGAACACTGAAGCTTTCTTT

V: TRBV14
size: few
J: TRBJ1-2
D: -
CDR3: CASSYGPGNF
DNA: TGTGCCAGCAGCTACGGTCCCGGAAACTTC

V: TRBV6-5
size: many
J: TRBJ2-3
D: TRBD2
CDR3: CASSLGTSGGDTQYF
DNA: TGTGCCAGCAGTTTAGGGACTAGCGGGGGGGATACGCAGTATTTT

V: TRBV20-1
size: few
J: TRBJ2-5
D: TRBD2
CDR3: CSAGTSGSVGETQYF
DNA: TGCAGTGCTGGGACTAGCGGTAGCGTGGGTGAGACCCAGTACTTC

V: TRBV20-1
size: many
J: TRBJ2-2
D: -
CDR3: CSARDPQGGDTGELFF
DNA: TGCAGTGCTAGAGATCCCCAGGGAGGAGACACCGGGGAGCTGTTTTTT

V: TRBV7-9
size: many
J: TRBJ2-7
D: -
CDR3: CASSFLREQYF
DNA: TGTGCCAGCAGTTTCCTTCGCGAGCAGTACTTC

V: TRBV6-5
size: -
J: TRBJ2-7
D: -
CDR3: CASSYYLDGEQYF
DNA: TGTGCCAGCAGTTACTATTTGGACGGCGAGCAGTACTTC

V: TRBV14
size: -
J: TRBJ2-3
D: -
CDR3: CASSQSRTRTDTQYF
DNA: TGTGCCAGCAGCCAATCCAGGACCCGCACAGATACGCAGTATTTT

V: TRBV5-1
size: -
J: TRBJ1-6
D: -
CDR3: CASSLPDSLNSPLHF
DNA: TGCGCCAGCAGCTTGCCGGACAGTTTAAATTCACCCCTCCACTTT

V: TRBV5-1
size: many
J: TRBJ1-6
D: TRBD1
CDR3: CASSRAAGGNSPLHF
DNA: TGCGCCAGCAGCCGGGCCGCAGGGGGTAATTCACCCCTCCACTTT

V: TRBV6-5
size: few
J: TRBJ1-5
D: -
CDR3: CASSTDGASGPQHF
DNA: TGTGCCAGCAGTACCGACGGGGCCTCTGGGCCCCAGCATTTT

V: TRBV19
size: -
J: TRBJ2-7
D: -
CDR3: CASSITSQTYEQYF
DNA: TGTGCCAGTAGTATAACTTCACAGACCTACGAGCAGTACTTC

V: TRBV4-3
size: -
J: TRBJ1-5
D: -
CDR3: CASSQDSGNQPQHF
DNA: TGCGCCAGCAGCCAAGATTCGGGCAATCAGCCCCAGCATTTT

V: TRBV11-2
size: few
J: TRBJ2-3
D: TRBD2
CDR3: CASSLLGGARTDTQYF
DNA: TGTGCCAGCAGCTTACTCGGGGGGGCGCGCACAGATACGCAGTATTTT